Below, one T cell receptor beta chain is given with its context. The target of this receptor is not known. No quality values exist for individual bases; no much larger clone is one base distant. These data belong to a study of blood T cell repertoires in COVID-19 (TCRdb year 2020). Background on the whole study: Samples covering the acute and convalescent phases of COVID-19 were provided by collaborators in the United States, Italy and Spain. The material from the prospective study consisted of cDNA or gDNA derived from T cells, B-cell-depleted T cells, or PBMCs. Deeply sampled blood TCRbeta repertoires from subjects exposed to, actively infected with, or recovered from COVID-19 were included in the dataset. The repertoires were made available in a free public database intended to serve as a resource for research on the immune response to SARS-CoV-2. Samples came from the ongoing ImmuneRACE study (first 160 participants) plus 1,254 subjects from 6 global collaborators. Nearly every sample came with metadata listing a de-identified subject ID, COVID-19 status, age in years and sex. Where HLA class I and class II types were available, the types were taken from metadata supplied by the sample provider, not from assay-based typing. General conclusions and limits of the study: How much clinical and demographic metadata was included differed by source and by participant, and the metadata was provided uncurated.

TCRbeta CDR3 regions were amplified from genomic DNA by means of the immunoSEQ Assay, a bias-controlled multiplex PCR. In the authors' own workflow: The number of nucleated cells in each sample was estimated by amplification of reference gene primers within the assay. To quantify the absolute abundance of each unique TCRbeta CDR3 rearrangement, sequence reads were collapsed and filtered. For each sample, productive Simpson clonality was calculated by taking the square root of Simpson's diversity index across productive rearrangements. The table comes from immuneACCESS by way of TCRdb, which keeps in-frame sequences with V and J called. Part of the clones is missing from these tables; in studies checked, under half for an unresolved V gene and the rest for unknown reasons. The V and J calls and the clone size are those of that table, but D and trimming were determined from the DNA. Across this sample there are roughly 500,000 clones, with 80% to 90% seen only once. Together, the top ten hold about 1% of the sample.

In Seattle, one collaborating source enrolled patients while the infection was active and tracked those patients longitudinally over the course of disease. Collaborating institutions collected whole blood in K2EDTA tubes following their own protocols. For TCRbeta analysis, collaborator samples were shipped as frozen whole blood, as isolated PBMCs, or as DNA extracted from either sample type. Sample: peripheral blood. This TCR was recovered from a young man with COVID-19, enrolled during active disease.

The DNA is as follows: TGTGCCAGCAGTCCCCCCGAGGGACAGTACTATGGCTACACCTTC. This translates into CASSPPEGQYYGYTF. The chain is made from TRBV6-6 and TRBJ1-2, and 7 junctional nucleotides match TRBD1. For CDR1 and CDR2, the germline V gene (reference sequence) lists MNHNY and SVGAGI. At the junction V is shortened by 5 bases and J by 3 bases; bases outside the gene matches: 9. The cysteine opens and the phenylalanine closes a CDR3 of 15 amino acids. The read is trimmed to its CDR3 DNA, 45 bases read in frame from base 1.